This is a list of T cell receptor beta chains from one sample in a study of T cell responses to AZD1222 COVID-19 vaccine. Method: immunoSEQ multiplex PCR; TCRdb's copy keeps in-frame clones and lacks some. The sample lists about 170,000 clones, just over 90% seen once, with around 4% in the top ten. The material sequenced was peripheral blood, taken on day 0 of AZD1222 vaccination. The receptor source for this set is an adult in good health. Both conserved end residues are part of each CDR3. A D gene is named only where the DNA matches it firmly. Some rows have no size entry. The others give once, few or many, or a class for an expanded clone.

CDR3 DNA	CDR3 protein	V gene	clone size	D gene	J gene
TGTGCCATCAGCGGGGGAAAAAGCGGGAGCGCAGATACGCAGTATTTT	CAISGGKSGSADTQYF	TRBV10-3	NA	TRBD2	TRBJ2-3
TGTGCCATCAGCAGGGCCGGAAACACCATATATTTT	CAISRAGNTIYF	TRBV10-3	NA	NA	TRBJ1-3
TGTGCCAGCACCATGGGGGGAAGTCAGCCCCAGCATTTT	CASTMGGSQPQHF	TRBV12-3/TRBV12-4	NA	NA	TRBJ1-5
TGTGCCATCGGATCCCTCTATGGCTACACCTTC	CAIGSLYGYTF	TRBV12-3/TRBV12-4	NA	NA	TRBJ1-2
TGTGCCAGCACCCAAGGGTCTCACACAGATACGCAGTATTTT	CASTQGSHTDTQYF	TRBV3-1/TRBV3-2	NA	NA	TRBJ2-3
TGTGCCTCGAACAGGGGGCGCGGCGCTTTCTTT	CASNRGRGAFF	TRBV6-5	NA	TRBD1	TRBJ1-1
TGCGCCAGCAGCTCCGGGGGGGCGTACAATGAGCAGTTCTTC	CASSSGGAYNEQFF	TRBV5-1	NA	TRBD2	TRBJ2-1
TGTGCCAGCAGTTACGCGCGGACAGTGAACACCGGGGAGCTGTTTTTT	CASSYARTVNTGELFF	TRBV6-5	NA	NA	TRBJ2-2
TGTGCCAGCAGTCGAGACGGCGGCTACAATTCACCCCTCCACTTT	CASSRDGGYNSPLHF	TRBV2	NA	NA	TRBJ1-6
TGTGCCAGCAGTCTTAAGAACAACCATGGCTACACCTTC	CASSLKNNHGYTF	TRBV12-3/TRBV12-4	NA	NA	TRBJ1-2
TGTGCCGACCGGGACTCCATGAACACTGAAGCTTTCTTT	CADRDSMNTEAFF	TRBV6-5	NA	NA	TRBJ1-1
TGTGCCAGCAGTCTACTGCTTACTGAAGCTTTCTTT	CASSLLLTEAFF	TRBV28	NA	NA	TRBJ1-1
TGTGCCAGCAGTGAGTTCCGCGGGAGGGCCTCCCACGAGCAGTACTTC	CASSEFRGRASHEQYF	TRBV2	few	TRBD2	TRBJ2-7
TGTGCCAGCAGCCAAGATCGGGGGAGATGGACCCAGTACTTC	CASSQDRGRWTQYF	TRBV3-1/TRBV3-2	NA	NA	TRBJ2-5
TGCGCCAGCAGCGGGGACAGGGGTTCCCTCTCCTATAATTCACCCCTCCACTTT	CASSGDRGSLSYNSPLHF	TRBV5-1	NA	TRBD1	TRBJ1-6